The subject of this entry is one T cell receptor (beta chain). Its antigen is currently unknown. Just one base apart from a much larger clone, this may be a read error. The record originates from a study of tumor-infiltrating lymphocytes in primary liver carcinoma. The wider study: The number of productive TCRbeta reads per sample ranged from roughly 3.5 to 7.13 million and was similar across tissue types.

Broader study findings: Merely about 7-25% of top clones occurred in all five tumor regions. Top-250-clone fractions were significantly higher in tumors than in blood (p = 0.039). Among the pair types, tumor region pairs showed more overlap than tumor-adjacent and tumor-blood pairs.

This CDR3 region has 15 residues. The germline V gene has CDR1 SGHRS and CDR2 YFSETQ. A primer in the constant region served to generate TCR beta cDNA from approximately 450 ng of total RNA. ARM-PCR, slightly modified, supplied the TCR beta libraries through three nested multiplex PCR rounds. TRBV1-TRBV30 forward primers paired with a C-beta reverse primer drove the first two PCR rounds, about 9 cycles each. TCRdb processed the multiplex PCR reads anew with MiXCR; each CDR3 protein has one entry. The table records 100,000 or so distinct CDR3 sequences, 55% to 80% of them present only once. It was from approximately 22-30 mg of unsorted bulk tissue that RNA and DNA were co-extracted.

Material for sequencing was liver tumor tissue from sampling region 2. Subset of the sample: tumor region T2, inferior pole. The TCR sequence derives from a woman aged 60-75 years with primary liver carcinoma and hepatitis B virus infection. The chain recombines TRBV5-1 with TRBJ2-3; 9 nucleotides line up with TRBD1. CDR3 in amino acids: CAGSLVQGAPDTQYF. The CDR3, as DNA: TGCGCCGGCAGCTTGGTACAGGGGGCGCCCGATACGCAGTATTTT.